The 8 T cell receptor beta chains reported below all come from one sample, sequenced in a study of T cell repertoires and HLA-DP antigens. No antigen is known for these receptors. This table comes from immunoSEQ multiplex PCR, and its TCRdb copy is limited to in-frame clones, with some not included. Altogether about 89,000 clones are present, approximately 86% being singletons, with the ten largest covering roughly 1.5%. Sequencing was carried out using CD4+ T cells from PBMCs. Receptors originate from a man aged 50 to 59 in good health and CMV-seronegative.

This rearrangement joins TRBV6-1 to TRBJ2-5; D unclear. Per germline, CDR1 MNHNS and CDR2 SASEGT. CDR3 size: 16 residues. The V end was cut by 2 bases, the J end by 1 base, with 14 bases between. In DNA, the CDR3 is TGTGCCAGCAGTGAATGGTCGTTCCCAGTCCAAGAGACCCAGTACTTC. This translates into CASSEWSFPVQETQYF.

This chain connects TRBV6-5 to TRBJ2-5; 13 nucleotides line up with TRBD2. There are 16 residues in the CDR3. CDR1 is MNHEY and CDR2 is SVGAGI in the germline V gene. V trimming: 4 bases; J trimming: 4 bases; junction bases outside the gene matches: 6. The CDR3 sequence: CASSSPRLAGGETQYF. CDR3 in DNA: TGTGCCAGCAGTTCTCCAAGACTAGCGGGGGGAGAGACCCAGTACTTC.

This rearrangement joins TRBV7-2 to TRBJ1-1, with D unresolved. CDR1 is SGHTA, CDR2 FQGNSA, per germline. V dropped 1 base and J dropped 4 bases, with 10 bases sitting between them. The CDR3 covers 14 residues. CDR3 sequence (DNA): TGTGCCAGCAGCTTAGAAGGGCGAGGCACTGAAGCTTTCTTT. This encodes CASSLEGRGTEAFF.

CDR3 sequence: CASSDPGTGGSGNTIYF. CDR3 nucleotides: TGTGCCAGCAGCGATCCCGGGACAGGGGGCTCTGGAAACACCATATATTTT. The chain couples TRBV9 to TRBJ1-3, with TRBD1 identical over 11 bases. V was clipped by 3 bases and J by 0 bases; unmatched bases: 5. There are 17 residues in the CDR3. Germline V lookup: CDR1 SGDLS, CDR2 YYNGEE.

This chain connects TRBV30 to TRBJ1-5, with TRBD1 as a possible D gene (6 bases). V lost 2 bases and J lost 6, with 14 bases in between. This CDR3 has 14 residues. The germline V gene encodes CDR1 GTSNPN and CDR2 SVGIG (reference sequence). The CDR3 here is CAWSRSRGSQPQHF. CDR3 nucleotides: TGTGCCTGGAGTAGAAGCAGGGGCAGTCAGCCCCAGCATTTT.

This clone was seen only a few times. The CDR3 DNA sequence: TGCGCCAGCAGCCAAGAACCGGGGAGGGTGAACACTGAAGCTTTCTTT. Translating gives CASSQEPGRVNTEAFF. V gene TRBV4-1 combines with J gene TRBJ1-1; D gene ambiguous. Trimming removed 0 bases at V and 0 bases at J, with 11 bases between. The germline CDR1 and CDR2 sequences are MGHRA and YSYEKL. This CDR3 has 16 amino acids.

This clone was seen a few times. This rearrangement joins TRBV5-8 to TRBJ1-6, with 7 nucleotides matching TRBD1. Germline V gene data show CDR1 as SGHTS and CDR2 as YDEGEE. Germline trimming cut 2 bases from V and 9 bases from J; bases unmatched to any gene: 8. This CDR3 is 15 amino acids long. The CDR3 sequence: CASSFRGAVGSPLHF. The CDR3 nucleotides are TGTGCCAGCAGCTTCAGGGGGGCTGTCGGTTCACCCCTCCACTTT.

This rearrangement joins TRBV11-2 to TRBJ2-3; D remains unclear. Trimming left V 0 bases short and J 1 base short, with 8 bases between. The CDR3 has 15 residues. The germline CDR1 and CDR2 sequences are SGHAT and FQNNGV. This chain's CDR3 is CASSLDNPGTDTQYF. The CDR3 DNA reads TGTGCCAGCAGCTTAGATAACCCAGGCACAGATACGCAGTATTTT.